This is a list of T cell receptor beta chains from one sample in a study of metastatic and nonmetastatic thyroid tumors. TCRdb used MiXCR to call clones anew from the PCR reads. Of around 17,000 clones listed, 22% are singletons. Sample: adjacent normal tissue. The receptors were gathered from a female donor with papillary thyroid cancer or a benign thyroid nodule (not recorded which). Some clones in this sample may be carry-over from other donors' samples. CDR3s include the opening cysteine and the closing phenylalanine or tryptophan. A D gene is named only where the DNA matches it firmly.

>13|.|TRBV28
CASSPPPGETQYF
>12|.|TRBV11-3
CASSLALNEQFF
>16|TRBD2|TRBV27
CASSLLGTSWRLKQYF
>15|.|TRBV11-2
CASGHETVLGGELFF
>13|TRBD1|TRBV2
CASRNRGTGELFF
>17|.|TRBV29-1
CSARTGFESSRTDTQYF
>15|TRBD1|TRBV2
CASSENRGRNQPQHF
>14|.|TRBV20-1
CSARDAVVNYGYTF
>11|.|TRBV2
CASKYQETQYF
>15|TRBD2|TRBV6-4
CASSKTSGATDTQYF
>14|.|TRBV7-9
CASSLAESNNEQFF
>14|.|TRBV5-1
CASSQGGGYNEQFF
>16|.|TRBV27
CASSSGAIGSYNEQFF
>15|.|TRBV20-1
CSARSVTSGGETQYF
>14|.|TRBV11-3
CASSFGPVGNTIYF
>15|.|TRBV19
CASSIESTVNQPQHF
>14|TRBD2|TRBV6-2/TRBV6-3
CASSYGLASDEQFF
>16|.|TRBV27
CASSRLSGTVNTEAFF
>14|.|TRBV5-1
CASSRTQNGDTQYF
>13|.|TRBV20-1
CSAIRLTYNEQFF
>15|.|TRBV5-1
CASSSPTGRPTEAFF
>12|TRBD1|TRBV7-9
CASSTGDTEAFF
>13|TRBD2|TRBV3-1
CASSQIGGAEQFF
>16|.|TRBV18
CASSPLTRLSQETQYF
>15|.|TRBV5-5
CASSLDWAANYGYTF
>15|.|TRBV15
CATSSGPGVSYEQYF
>14|.|TRBV5-1
CASSRATGTDTQYF
>13|.|TRBV6-1
CATTVGWGSPLHF
>15|.|TRBV12-3/TRBV12-4
CASSPGHSAAGELFF
>16|.|TRBV29-1
CSVEDEDRKSYNEQFF
>13|.|TRBV28
CASRPGRDYEQYF
>14|.|TRBV6-1
CASRPTRSTDTQYF
>18|TRBD2|TRBV28
CASSTGTSGSAIIYDQYF
>16|TRBD2|TRBV6-2/TRBV6-3
CASSWGRGASTDTQYF
>15|.|TRBV28
CASSFAGTNTGELFF
>15|TRBD2|TRBV6-2/TRBV6-3
CASSYSGGDTGELFF
>14|TRBD2|TRBV20-1
CSAGLAGGYNEQFF
>14|TRBD1|TRBV20-1
CSAGTGAITYGYTF
>12|.|TRBV3-1
CASSQASMGYTF
>13|.|TRBV24-1
CATSDFRTDTQYF
>16|TRBD2|TRBV20-1
CSALGLAGGGNGEQYF
>14|.|TRBV6-1
CASSRAYRARGYTF
>13|TRBD1|TRBV30
CAWSAGTGSPLHF
>14|TRBD1|TRBV11-2
CASSFSGGLDGYTF
>10|.|TRBV7-9
CASMSDTQYF
>13|TRBD1|TRBV11-2
CASSWTGNSPLHF
>17|.|TRBV20-1
CSASFGTGAIVGYGYTF
>14|.|TRBV7-2
CASSLSREHYGYTF
>17|.|TRBV24-1
CAPKMRWTASNTGELFF